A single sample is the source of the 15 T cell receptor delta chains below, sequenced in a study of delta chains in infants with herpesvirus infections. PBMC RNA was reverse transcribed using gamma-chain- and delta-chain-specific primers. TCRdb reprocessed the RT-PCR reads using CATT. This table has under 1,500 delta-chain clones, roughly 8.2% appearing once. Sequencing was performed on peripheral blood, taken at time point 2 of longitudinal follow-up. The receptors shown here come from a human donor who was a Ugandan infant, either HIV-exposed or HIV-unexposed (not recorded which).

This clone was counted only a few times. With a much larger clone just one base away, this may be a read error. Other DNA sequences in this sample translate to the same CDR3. The CDR3 here is CALGEIGPFLRLGATDKLIF. The CDR3 DNA sequence: TGTGCTCTTGGGGAAATAGGTCCATTCCTACGACTGGGGGCTACCGATAAACTCATCTTT. The V call is TRDV1, the J call TRDJ1; possibly TRDD3 for D (8 bases). The CDR3 runs 20 residues. Trimming took off 2 bases at V and 2 bases at J, with 27 bases between the two ends. From germline, CDR1 is TSWWSYY and CDR2 QGS.

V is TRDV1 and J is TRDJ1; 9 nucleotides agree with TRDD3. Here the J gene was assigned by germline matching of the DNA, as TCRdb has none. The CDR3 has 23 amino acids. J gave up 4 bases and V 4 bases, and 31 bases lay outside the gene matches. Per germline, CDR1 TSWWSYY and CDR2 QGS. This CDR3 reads CALGVPGLPPAPTGGPPNDKLIF. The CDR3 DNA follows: TGTGCTCTTGGGGTGCCCGGCCTTCCCCCCGCTCCTACTGGGGGACCACCAAACGATAAACTCATCTTT.

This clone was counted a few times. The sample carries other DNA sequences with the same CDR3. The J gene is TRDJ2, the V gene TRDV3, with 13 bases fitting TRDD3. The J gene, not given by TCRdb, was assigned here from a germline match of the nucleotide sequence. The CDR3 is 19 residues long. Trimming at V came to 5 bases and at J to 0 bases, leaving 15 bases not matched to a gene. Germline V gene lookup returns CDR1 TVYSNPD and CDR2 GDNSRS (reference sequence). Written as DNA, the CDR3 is TGTGCCAACTTTCGTACTGGGGGATACGGGGGTTCTTTGACAGCACAACTCTTCTTT. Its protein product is CANFRTGGYGGSLTAQLFF. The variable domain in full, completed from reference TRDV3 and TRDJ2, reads CDKVTQSSPDQTVASGSEVVLLCTYDTVYSNPDLFWYRIRPDYSFQFVFYGDNSRSEGADFTQGRFSVKHILTQKAFHLVISPVRTEDSATYYCANFRTGGYGGSLTAQLFFGKGTQLIVEP.

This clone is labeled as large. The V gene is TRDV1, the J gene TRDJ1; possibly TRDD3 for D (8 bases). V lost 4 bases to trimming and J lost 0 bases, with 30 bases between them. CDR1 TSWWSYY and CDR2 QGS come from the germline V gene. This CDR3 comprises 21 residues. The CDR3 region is CALGGLPPYPWGMAYTDKLIF. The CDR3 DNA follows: TGTGCTCTTGGGGGCCTTCCTCCCTACCCTTGGGGGATGGCGTACACCGATAAACTCATCTTT.

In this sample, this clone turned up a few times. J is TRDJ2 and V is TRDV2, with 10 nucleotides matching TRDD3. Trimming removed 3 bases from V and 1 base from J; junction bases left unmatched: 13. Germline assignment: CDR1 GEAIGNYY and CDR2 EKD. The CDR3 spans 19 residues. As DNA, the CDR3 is TGTGCCTGTGACCACGTACTGGGGGATCCCCCTTATTTGACAGCACAACTCTTCTTT. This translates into CACDHVLGDPPYLTAQLFF.

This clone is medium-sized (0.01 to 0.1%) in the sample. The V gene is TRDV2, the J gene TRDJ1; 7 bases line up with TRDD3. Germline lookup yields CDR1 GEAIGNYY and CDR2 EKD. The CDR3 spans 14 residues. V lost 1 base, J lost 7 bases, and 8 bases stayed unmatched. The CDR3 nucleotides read TGTGCCTGTGACACGGTTACTGGGGCGGGTAAACTCATCTTT. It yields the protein CACDTVTGAGKLIF.

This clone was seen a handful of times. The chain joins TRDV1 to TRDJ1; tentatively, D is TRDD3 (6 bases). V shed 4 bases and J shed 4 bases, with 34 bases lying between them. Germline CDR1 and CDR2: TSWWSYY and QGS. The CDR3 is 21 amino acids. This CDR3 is CALGGGFPVWANSLDGDKLIF. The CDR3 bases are TGTGCTCTTGGGGGGGGATTCCCGGTGTGGGCCAACTCCTTGGATGGCGATAAACTCATCTTT.

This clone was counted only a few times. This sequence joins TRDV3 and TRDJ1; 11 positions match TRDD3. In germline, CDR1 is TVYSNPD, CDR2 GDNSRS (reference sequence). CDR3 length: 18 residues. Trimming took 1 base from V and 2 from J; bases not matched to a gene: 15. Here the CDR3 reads CAFKPSEWGIRKTDKLIF. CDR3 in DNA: TGTGCCTTTAAGCCTTCCGAGTGGGGGATACGAAAAACCGATAAACTCATCTTT.

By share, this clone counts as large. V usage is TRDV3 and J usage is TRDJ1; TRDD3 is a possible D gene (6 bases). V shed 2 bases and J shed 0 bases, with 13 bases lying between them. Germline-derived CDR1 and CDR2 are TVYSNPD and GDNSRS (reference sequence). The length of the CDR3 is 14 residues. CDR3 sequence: CAFVQLGHTDKLIF. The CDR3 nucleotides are TGTGCCTTTGTCCAACTGGGTCACACCGATAAACTCATCTTT.

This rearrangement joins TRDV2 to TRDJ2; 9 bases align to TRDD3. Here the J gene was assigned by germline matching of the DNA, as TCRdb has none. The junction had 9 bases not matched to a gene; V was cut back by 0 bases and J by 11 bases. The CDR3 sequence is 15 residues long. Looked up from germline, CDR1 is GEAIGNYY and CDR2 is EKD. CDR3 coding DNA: TGTGCCTGTGACACCCTGGGGGATCTGGGGGGTCAACTCTTCTTT. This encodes CACDTLGDLGGQLFF.

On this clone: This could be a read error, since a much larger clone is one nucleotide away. CDR3 amino acids: CALGELGWSHPWGVCYTDKLIF. The CDR3 region has the DNA TGTGCTCTTGGGGAACTAGGGTGGAGCCACCCCTGGGGGGTTTGCTACACCGATAAACTCATCTTT. The rearrangement links TRDV1 to TRDJ1, with 7 bases matching TRDD3. V gave up 0 bases and J gave up 0 bases; unmatched junction bases: 22. CDR3 length equals 22 residues. Per germline, CDR1 TSWWSYY and CDR2 QGS.

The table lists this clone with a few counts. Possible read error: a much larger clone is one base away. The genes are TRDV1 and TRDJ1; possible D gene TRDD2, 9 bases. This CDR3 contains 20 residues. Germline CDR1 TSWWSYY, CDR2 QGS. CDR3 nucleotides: TGTGCTCTTGGGGCCATAACCTTCCTACGCTGGGGGACGTACACCGATAGACTCATCTTT. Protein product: CALGAITFLRWGTYTDRLIF.

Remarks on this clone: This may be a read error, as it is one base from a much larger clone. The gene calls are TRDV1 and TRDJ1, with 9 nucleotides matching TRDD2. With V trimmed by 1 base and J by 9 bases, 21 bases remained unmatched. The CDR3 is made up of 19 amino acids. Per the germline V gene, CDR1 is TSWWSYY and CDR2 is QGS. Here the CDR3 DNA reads TGTGCTCTTGGGGAACCCTTCCTACCTGGGGATGACTTTACAGCACAACTCATCTTT. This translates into CALGEPFLPGDDFTAQLIF.

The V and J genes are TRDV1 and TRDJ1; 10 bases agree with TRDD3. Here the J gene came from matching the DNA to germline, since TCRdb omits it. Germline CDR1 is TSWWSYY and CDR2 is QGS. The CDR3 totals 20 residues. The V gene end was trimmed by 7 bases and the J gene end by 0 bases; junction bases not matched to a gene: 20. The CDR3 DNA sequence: TGTGCTCTTGCCGTAGGCCTTCCCACCTTAACTGGGGGATACACCGATAAACTCATCTTT. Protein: CALAVGLPTLTGGYTDKLIF.

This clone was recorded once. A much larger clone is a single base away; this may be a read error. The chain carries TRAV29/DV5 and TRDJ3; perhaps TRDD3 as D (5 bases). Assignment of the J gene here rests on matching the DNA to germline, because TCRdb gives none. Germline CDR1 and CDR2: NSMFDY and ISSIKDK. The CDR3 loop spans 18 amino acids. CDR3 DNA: TGTGCAGCAACCCTCCCCGAGGTGGTCTCCTGGGACACACGACAGATGTTTTTC. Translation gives CAATLPEVVSWDTRQMFF.